These 8 T cell receptor beta chains originate from one sample sequenced in a study of blood T cell repertoires in COVID-19. The method was immunoSEQ multiplex PCR; TCRdb's version includes in-frame clones alone and lacks a portion of them. The sample shows some 96,000 clones, 90% of them seen only once. Sequenced material: peripheral blood. These receptors came from a man between 60 and 70 years old with acute or convalescent COVID-19.

V and J are TRBV6-5 and TRBJ2-3; TRBD1 might be the D (6 bases). In germline, CDR1 is MNHEY, CDR2 SVGAGI. Deletions cut 2 bases from V and 3 bases from J, with 6 bases between. The CDR3 has 13 residues. The CDR3 coding sequence is TGTGCCAGCAGTTACGGGACAACAGATACGCAGTATTTT. It translates to CASSYGTTDTQYF.

The genes are TRBV3-1 (or the pseudogene TRBV3-2) and TRBJ2-3; 10 bases map to TRBD1. V was clipped by 1 base and J by 4 bases; unmatched bases: 5. There are 16 residues in the CDR3. CDR1 and CDR2 (germline): LGHDT, YNNKEL (reference sequence). The CDR3 loop is CASSQVAGQGADTQYF. CDR3 coding DNA: TGTGCCAGCAGCCAAGTGGCCGGACAGGGGGCAGATACGCAGTATTTT.

CDR3 DNA: TGTGCCAGCAGCCAAGTTGGGGGCGCTGATGGCTACACCTTC. Protein sequence: CASSQVGGADGYTF. V gene TRBV3-1 (or the pseudogene TRBV3-2) combines with J gene TRBJ1-2; D might be TRBD1 (6 bases). Germline V gene data show CDR1 as LGHDT and CDR2 as YNNKEL (reference sequence). Trimming stripped 1 base from V and 6 bases from J, with 12 bases between. The CDR3 length is 14 residues.

The gene calls are TRBV4-1 and TRBJ1-2; weak D call: TRBD1 (5 bases). Trimming left V 2 bases short and J 1 base short, with 8 bases between. This CDR3 region has 14 residues. The germline CDR1 and CDR2 sequences are MGHRA and YSYEKL. The CDR3 sequence is CASSQMGGNYGYTF. CDR3 nucleotides: TGCGCCAGCAGCCAAATGGGGGGTAACTATGGCTACACCTTC.

V gene TRBV6-5 combines with J gene TRBJ1-2; TRBD1 matches at 7 bases. Germline V gene sequence: CDR1 MNHEY, CDR2 SVGAGI. With V trimmed by 8 bases and J by 2 bases, 11 bases remained unmatched. The CDR3 has 15 residues. CDR3 amino acids: CASAGLSTGNYGYTF. As DNA, the CDR3 is TGTGCCAGCGCCGGTCTCTCGACAGGGAACTATGGCTACACCTTC.

V and J are TRBV5-1 and TRBJ1-1, with D hard to call. The CDR3 is made up of 15 amino acids. Germline assignment: CDR1 SGHRS and CDR2 YFSETQ. The germline V and J ends were trimmed by 0 bases and 0 bases, with 9 bases remaining between them. The CDR3 here is CASSLEPGLNTEAFF. As DNA, the CDR3 is TGCGCCAGCAGCTTGGAACCGGGTTTGAACACTGAAGCTTTCTTT.

V is TRBV19 and J is TRBJ1-3; the match to TRBD1 covers 7 bases. The CDR3 covers 14 residues. Germline loops: CDR1 LNHDA, CDR2 SQIVND (reference sequence). The ends lost 9 bases at V and 2 bases at J; junction bases unmatched: 7. In nucleotides, the CDR3 is TGTGCCAGCTCAAAAGGGACAGCTGGAAACACCATATATTTT. The encoded protein is CASSKGTAGNTIYF.

The chain couples TRBV5-1 to TRBJ1-6, with TRBD1 identical over 7 bases. In germline, CDR1 is SGHRS, CDR2 YFSETQ. Unmatched junction bases numbered 9, after V lost 4 bases and J lost 8 bases. The CDR3 length is 15 residues. The CDR3 region is CASSPYRGVDSPLHF. DNA of the CDR3: TGCGCCAGCAGCCCCTACAGGGGTGTCGATTCACCCCTCCACTTT. The whole variable domain, filled in from reference TRBV5-1 and TRBJ1-6, reads KAGVTQTPRYLIKTRGQQVTLSCSPISGHRSVSWYQQTPGQGLQFLFEYFSETQRNKGNFPGRFSGRQFSNSRSEMNVSTLELGDSALYLCASSPYRGVDSPLHFGNGTRLTVT.